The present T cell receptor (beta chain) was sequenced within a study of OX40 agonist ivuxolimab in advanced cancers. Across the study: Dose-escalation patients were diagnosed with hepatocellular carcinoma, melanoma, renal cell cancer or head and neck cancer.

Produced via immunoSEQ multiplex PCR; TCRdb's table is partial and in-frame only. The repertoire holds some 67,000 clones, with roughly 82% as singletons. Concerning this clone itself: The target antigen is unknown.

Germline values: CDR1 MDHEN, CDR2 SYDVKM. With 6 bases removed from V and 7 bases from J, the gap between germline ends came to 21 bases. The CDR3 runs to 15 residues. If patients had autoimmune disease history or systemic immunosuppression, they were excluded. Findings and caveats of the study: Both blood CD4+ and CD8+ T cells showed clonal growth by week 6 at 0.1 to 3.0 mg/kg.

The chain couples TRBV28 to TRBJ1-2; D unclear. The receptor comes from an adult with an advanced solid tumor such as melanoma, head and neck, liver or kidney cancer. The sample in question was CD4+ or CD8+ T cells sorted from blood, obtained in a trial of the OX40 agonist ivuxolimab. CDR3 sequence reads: CASSRKTDRRSGYTF. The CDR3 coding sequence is TGTGCCAGCAGCCGAAAAACAGATCGGAGAAGTGGCTACACCTTC.